Listed below are T cell receptor beta chains from one sample, sequenced in a study of shared clonotypes between healthy human individuals. Profiling relied on immunoSEQ multiplex PCR, and the TCRdb table lists in-frame clones only, not all of them. Of about 2 million clones listed, just under 95% are singletons. The material sequenced was naive CD8+ T cells sorted from blood. These receptor sequences come from a man aged 18 to 30 in good health. The CDR3 runs from the conserved cysteine through the conserved F or W. D genes are given only for firm matches. Where a row states a size, it is once, few, many or the class of an expanded clone; other rows omit it.

j_gene | d_gene | abundance | v_gene | CDR3nt | CDR3aa
TRBJ2-7 | TRBD2 | - | TRBV9 | TGTGCCAGCAGCGTAGGACTAGCGGGAGTCGAGCAGTACTTC | CASSVGLAGVEQYF
TRBJ1-5 | - | - | TRBV4-1 | TGCGCCAGCAGCCAAGATCCAGGGTTGGGGGATCAGCCCCAGCATTTT | CASSQDPGLGDQPQHF
TRBJ1-1 | - | once | TRBV6-5 | TGTGCCAGCAGTTACTGGGGCGCAGGGGAGGGGGCTTTCTTT | CASSYWGAGEGAFF
TRBJ1-5 | TRBD1 | - | TRBV28 | TGTGCCAGCAGTTCCGACAGGGCAAGCAATCAGCCCCAGCATTTT | CASSSDRASNQPQHF
TRBJ2-7 | - | - | TRBV10-2 | TGCGCCAGCAGTGATCCCGAAGCCTACGAGCAGTACTTC | CASSDPEAYEQYF
TRBJ1-5 | TRBD1 | - | TRBV28 | TGTGCCAGCAGTTTAAGGGTAGTGACAGGGCTCAATCAGCCCCAGCATTTT | CASSLRVVTGLNQPQHF
TRBJ2-2 | - | - | TRBV6-5 | TGTGCCAGCAGTTACCTGGGTGGGACCGGGGAGCTGTTTTTT | CASSYLGGTGELFF
TRBJ1-2 | - | - | TRBV2 | TGTGCCAGCAGTGAATTGGGCGGAATCTATGGCTACACCTTC | CASSELGGIYGYTF
TRBJ1-5 | - | - | TRBV30 | TGTGCCTGGACCCAAGGGACGGTGAATCAGCCCCAGCATTTT | CAWTQGTVNQPQHF
TRBJ1-1 | - | - | TRBV29-1 | TGCAGCGTTGAAGTGGAGACCACAGAAGCTTTCTTT | CSVEVETTEAFF
TRBJ1-1 | - | - | TRBV10-2 | TGCGCCAGCAGTGAGGTAGGGGCAGACACTGAAGCTTTCTTT | CASSEVGADTEAFF
TRBJ2-7 | TRBD2 | - | TRBV11-2 | TGTGCCAGCAGTAGTAGCGGGGGCAACTACGAGCAGTACTTC | CASSSSGGNYEQYF
TRBJ1-1 | - | - | TRBV10-1 | TGCGCCAGCAGTAGGGCCCTGGGAGACACTGAAGCTTTCTTT | CASSRALGDTEAFF
TRBJ2-7 | - | once | TRBV15 | TGTGCCACCAGCAGAGCTCCAGAGGGTGCCCACGAGCAGTACTTC | CATSRAPEGAHEQYF
TRBJ2-5 | - | - | TRBV14 | TGTGCCAGCAGCCGTGCTAGGTGGGAGACCCAGTACTTC | CASSRARWETQYF
TRBJ2-1 | - | - | TRBV19 | TGTGCCTCGGTGTCGTTCTACAATGAGCAGTTCTTC | CASVSFYNEQFF
TRBJ1-1 | - | - | TRBV4-1 | TGCGCCAGCAGCCAGCTTACAGGGTCTCCCGGGGAAGCTTTCTTT | CASSQLTGSPGEAFF
TRBJ2-2 | - | - | TRBV7-8 | TGTGCCAGCAGCCGAGGAGGGTTCGGGGAGCTGTTTTTT | CASSRGGFGELFF
TRBJ2-5 | - | - | TRBV28 | TGTGCCAGCAGTTACCGGGGCAGGTTGCAAGAGACCCAGTACTTC | CASSYRGRLQETQYF
TRBJ2-6 | - | - | TRBV7-9 | TGTGCCAGCAGCTCCTATAATACAGGCTCTGGGGCCAACGTCCTGACTTTC | CASSSYNTGSGANVLTF
TRBJ2-2 | - | - | TRBV7-9 | TGTGCCAGTACTAACGGGCGCGGGGAGCTGTTTTTT | CASTNGRGELFF
TRBJ2-5 | TRBD2 | - | TRBV19 | TGTGCCAGTAGTAGACTAGCGGGGGGGCATGGGACCCAGTACTTC | CASSRLAGGHGTQYF
TRBJ2-1 | TRBD1 | - | TRBV7-9 | TGTGCCAGCAGCTTAAGACAGGGATCCTACAATGAGCAGTTCTTC | CASSLRQGSYNEQFF
TRBJ2-7 | - | - | TRBV9 | TGTGCCAGCAGCGTAGCAGGAGGCGGCGAGCAGTACTTC | CASSVAGGGEQYF
TRBJ2-7 | TRBD1 | - | TRBV4-1 | TGCGCCAGCAGCCAAGCGACAGGGTTCCCCTACGAGCAGTACTTC | CASSQATGFPYEQYF
TRBJ1-6 | - | - | TRBV27 | TGTGCCAGCAGGAGCCTACAGCCGAGCTCCTATAATTCACCCCTCCACTTT | CASRSLQPSSYNSPLHF
TRBJ1-6 | - | - | TRBV4-1 | TGCGCCAGCAGCCAAGGCGACACTGGGGGGAATTCACCCCTCCACTTT | CASSQGDTGGNSPLHF
TRBJ2-5 | - | - | TRBV30 | TGTGCCTGGAGTGTAGGCACAGAAGAGACCCAGTACTTC | CAWSVGTEETQYF
TRBJ2-2 | TRBD2 | - | TRBV10-2 | TGCGCCAGCAGGGACGAAGCGGGAGGGCCTACCGGGGAGCTGTTTTTT | CASRDEAGGPTGELFF
TRBJ2-5 | - | - | TRBV7-8 | TGTGCCAGCAGCTCCGGGATACAAGAGACCCAGTACTTC | CASSSGIQETQYF
TRBJ2-7 | - | - | TRBV7-9 | TGTGCCAGCAGCTCACCAGACACTGCCCCCTACGAGCAGTACTTC | CASSSPDTAPYEQYF
TRBJ1-2 | - | once | TRBV2 | TGTGCCAGCCACGGAGAGGGGTTATATGGCTACACCTTC | CASHGEGLYGYTF
TRBJ1-1 | TRBD1 | - | TRBV5-1 | TGCGCCAGCAGCTTGACTACAGGGGACACTGAAGCTTTCTTT | CASSLTTGDTEAFF
TRBJ1-2 | TRBD1 | - | TRBV12-5 | TGTGCTAGTGGTTTTGCGGGGACAGACTATGGCTACACCTTC | CASGFAGTDYGYTF
TRBJ1-2 | - | - | TRBV5-6 | TGTGCCAGCAGCTTGATAGGGGATAGCTATGGCTACACCTTC | CASSLIGDSYGYTF
TRBJ2-7 | - | - | TRBV10-1 | TGCGCCAGCAGTGAGGGGTTCTCCTACGAGCAGTACTTC | CASSEGFSYEQYF
TRBJ2-7 | TRBD1 | - | TRBV7-6 | TGTGCCAGCAGCTCTTCTGACAGGGACACTCCCTACGAGCAGTACTTC | CASSSSDRDTPYEQYF
TRBJ1-3 | - | few | TRBV2 | TGTGCCAGCAGTGACCGTCACTCTGGAAACACCATATATTTT | CASSDRHSGNTIYF
TRBJ2-2 | TRBD1 | - | TRBV6-5 | TGTGCCAGCAGTTACCTCACAGGGGTCAACACCGGGGAGCTGTTTTTT | CASSYLTGVNTGELFF
TRBJ2-7 | TRBD2 | once | TRBV4-1 | TGCGCCAGCAGCCAGGGAACGGGACTAGCGGGCTACGAGCAGTACTTC | CASSQGTGLAGYEQYF
TRBJ2-7 | - | - | TRBV5-4 | TGTGCCAGCAGCTCCCGGACCGTTGGCTACGAGCAGTACTTC | CASSSRTVGYEQYF
TRBJ1-1 | TRBD1 | - | TRBV27 | TGTGCCAGCAGTATACAGGGGGCGATGACTGAAGCTTTCTTT | CASSIQGAMTEAFF
TRBJ2-5 | - | - | TRBV2 | TGTGCCAGCAGTGATGATGGGGCAGCGGCGACACAACAAGAGACCCAGTACTTC | CASSDDGAAATQQETQYF
TRBJ2-2 | - | - | TRBV13 | TGTGCTCAAGCCAAATCCGGGAACACCGGGGAGCTGTTTTTT | CAQAKSGNTGELFF
TRBJ1-2 | - | - | TRBV5-1 | TGCGCCAGCAGCCCGGACATGGATAGCTATGGCTACACCTTC | CASSPDMDSYGYTF
TRBJ1-1 | - | - | TRBV7-9 | TGTGCCAGCAGCTTCGCTGAGATCGGTACTGAAGCTTTCTTT | CASSFAEIGTEAFF
TRBJ2-6 | - | - | TRBV5-4 | TGTGCCAGTACTATCTCTGGGGCCAACGTCCTGACTTTC | CASTISGANVLTF
TRBJ2-1 | TRBD2 | - | TRBV4-3 | TGCGCCAGCAGCCACTTCCTAGCGGGAGTACGGAATGAGCAGTTCTTC | CASSHFLAGVRNEQFF
TRBJ2-7 | - | once | TRBV2 | TGTGCCAGCAAGGGGGAGCTGTACGAGCAGTACTTC | CASKGELYEQYF
TRBJ2-2 | - | - | TRBV7-6 | TGTGCCAGCAGCGCACCCGAAACCGGGACAACCCTCACCGGGGAGCTGTTTTTT | CASSAPETGTTLTGELFF
TRBJ2-3 | TRBD2 | - | TRBV7-9 | TGTGCCAGCAGTCCTGGACTAGCGGGAGGGCAAGCAGATACGCAGTATTTT | CASSPGLAGGQADTQYF
TRBJ2-3 | TRBD2 | - | TRBV10-3 | TGTGCCATCAGTGAACAGCGGGGGACTAGCACAGATACGCAGTATTTT | CAISEQRGTSTDTQYF
TRBJ2-2 | TRBD2 | - | TRBV7-9 | TGTGCCGACGGAGCGGGGACCGGGGAGCTGTTTTTT | CADGAGTGELFF
TRBJ2-1 | TRBD1 | - | TRBV11-2 | TGTGCCAGCAGCCAAGTGTGGTCTGGGACAGGGTTCGATGAGCAGTTCTTC | CASSQVWSGTGFDEQFF
TRBJ2-2 | - | - | TRBV29-1 | TGCAGCGCCCTCAGGACCGGGGAGCTGTTTTTT | CSALRTGELFF
TRBJ1-1 | TRBD1 | - | TRBV30 | TGTGCCTGGAGACATCCGGGACAGGGGGGCACTGAAGCTTTCTTT | CAWRHPGQGGTEAFF
TRBJ1-5 | - | - | TRBV27 | TGTGCCAGCAGTATTACGGGTAGCAATCAGCCCCAGCATTTT | CASSITGSNQPQHF
TRBJ2-7 | TRBD1 | - | TRBV4-2 | TGTGCCAGCAGCCAAGAAGGTGGACAGGGAAATCTCTACGAGCAGTACTTC | CASSQEGGQGNLYEQYF
TRBJ1-6 | - | - | TRBV6-5 | TGTGCCAGCAGTTACTGGCAGGATGAAACACCCCTCCACTTT | CASSYWQDETPLHF